The next 13 T cell receptor beta chains were all read from a single sample in a study of T cell clones after liver transplantation (dated by TCRdb to about 2019). The meaning of the sample's time point label: pre-transplant. Libraries were made using the immunoSEQ multiplex PCR assay. TCRdb provides this immuneACCESS table in a form limited to in-frame rearrangements. Some clones are lacking; in checked studies, under half of them reflect an unresolved V gene, and why the rest are absent is not known. For this sample there are some 15,000 clones; about nine tenths appear just once. The ten largest account for around half of the sample. The material was CD8+ T cells from blood, obtained before liver transplant. The source of these receptors is a human donor who received a liver transplant.

This sequence joins TRBV27 and TRBJ2-7; tentative D call: TRBD1 (6 bases). Germline CDR1 and CDR2: MNHEY and SMNVEV (reference sequence). This CDR3 is 14 amino acids long. V was shortened by 6 bases and J by 0 bases, with 12 bases between the two germline ends. In nucleotides, the CDR3 is TGTGCCAGCAGGCCCGGACAGCACTCCTACGAGCAGTACTTC. Amino acids: CASRPGQHSYEQYF.

J is TRBJ2-4 and V is TRBV5-4; a possible D gene is TRBD2 (6 bases). Per the germline V gene, CDR1 is SGHNT and CDR2 is YYREEE (reference sequence). V dropped 0 bases and J dropped 12 bases, with 16 bases sitting between them. The length of the CDR3 is 14 residues. CDR3 sequence reads: CASSLGAPPDYQYF. DNA for the CDR3: TGTGCCAGCAGCTTGGGGGCCCCCCCGGACTATCAGTACTTC. The full variable domain, its missing parts supplied by reference TRBV5-4 and TRBJ2-4, is ETGVTQSPTHLIKTRGQQVTLRCSSQSGHNTVSWYQQALGQGPQFIFQYYREEENGRGNFPPRFSGLQFPNYSSELNVNALELDDSALYLCASSLGAPPDYQYFGAGTRLSVL.

V and J are TRBV10-3 and TRBJ1-1; D is undetermined. CDR1 and CDR2 from the germline V gene are ENHRY and SYGVKD. This CDR3 comprises 13 residues. V dropped 2 bases and J dropped 4 bases, with 8 bases sitting between them. CDR3 residues: CAISEEGRTEAFF. The DNA for the CDR3 is TGTGCCATCAGTGAGGAAGGTCGCACTGAAGCTTTCTTT.

This clone is a singleton in its sample. This chain links TRBV29-1 with TRBJ2-7; the D gene is possibly TRBD2 (6 bases). Trimming stripped 5 bases from V and 4 bases from J, with 18 bases between. The CDR3 extends over 14 amino acids. Germline loops: CDR1 SQVTM, CDR2 ANQGSEA. The DNA for the CDR3 is TGCAGCGTTTTAGGGCTCCGGAGGGATTACGAGCAGTACTTC. Its protein product is CSVLGLRRDYEQYF.

The chain joins TRBV11-2 to TRBJ2-7; 8 bases align to TRBD1. This CDR3 has 12 amino acids. The V segment lost 4 bases and the J segment 4 bases; nucleotides outside the gene matches: 0. Germline V gene lookup returns CDR1 SGHAT and CDR2 FQNNGV. CDR3 loop: CASSWDRYEQYF. CDR3 bases: TGTGCCAGCAGCTGGGACAGGTACGAGCAGTACTTC.

The CDR3 DNA sequence: TGCGCCAGCAGCAACTACAAGCCCTCCTACAATGAGCAGTTCTTC. Translated: CASSNYKPSYNEQFF. The gene calls are TRBV5-1 and TRBJ2-1, with D uncertain. V was cut by 4 bases and J by 0 bases, with 11 bases left in between. Germline assignment: CDR1 SGHRS and CDR2 YFSETQ. This CDR3 has 15 amino acids.

Here the CDR3 reads CASSTRVGQPQHF. DNA for the CDR3: TGTGCCAGCAGCACCCGAGTGGGTCAGCCCCAGCATTTT. The gene calls are TRBV7-2 and TRBJ1-5, with unresolved D. V was cut by 5 bases and J by 6 bases, with 11 bases left in between. Germline V gene sequence: CDR1 SGHTA, CDR2 FQGNSA. The CDR3 is made up of 13 amino acids.

This clone appeared a few times. The chain recombines TRBV5-1 with TRBJ2-1; TRBD2 aligns across 7 bases. The CDR3 runs to 13 residues. CDR1 is SGHRS and CDR2 is YFSETQ in the germline V gene. J gave up 7 bases and V 4 bases, and 5 bases lay outside the gene matches. In DNA, the CDR3 is TGCGCCAGCAGCATAGCGGGTGGAAATGAGCAGTTCTTC. Protein product: CASSIAGGNEQFF.

V usage is TRBV27 and J usage is TRBJ2-1, with D uncertain. CDR3 length: 15 residues. V was pared by 6 bases and J by 4 bases, with 16 bases between. Germline CDR1 is MNHEY and CDR2 is SMNVEV (reference sequence). CDR3 sequence (DNA): TGTGCCAGCAGCCTCGTCCCACCGACTTACAATGAGCAGTTCTTC. The encoded protein is CASSLVPPTYNEQFF.

V and J are TRBV6-1 and TRBJ1-1, with no clear D. The CDR3 is 14 amino acids. V dropped 0 bases and J dropped 7 bases, with 12 bases sitting between them. From germline, CDR1 is MNHNS and CDR2 SASEGT. The CDR3 sequence is CASSEAGQALEAFF. DNA for the CDR3: TGTGCCAGCAGTGAAGCGGGTCAGGCCCTTGAAGCTTTCTTT.

Only one count was recorded for this clone. The genes are TRBV11-2 and TRBJ1-4; 8 bases agree with TRBD1. This CDR3 region has 15 residues. Unmatched junction bases numbered 9, after V lost 5 bases and J lost 7 bases. CDR1 SGHAT and CDR2 FQNNGV come from the germline V gene. The CDR3 coding sequence is TGTGCCAGCAGCGCCACAGGGGGAAGGGTTGAAAAACTGTTTTTT. It yields the protein CASSATGGRVEKLFF. Full variable domain (outside the CDR3, taken from reference TRBV11-2 and TRBJ1-4): EAGVAQSPRYKIIEKRQSVAFWCNPISGHATLYWYQQILGQGPKLLIQFQNNGVVDDSQLPKDRFSAERLKGVDSTLKIQPAKLEDSAVYLCASSATGGRVEKLFFGSGTQLSVL.

This chain joins TRBV28 and TRBJ2-7; weak D call: TRBD1 (6 bases). The V and J ends lost 5 bases and 2 bases respectively, with 19 bases between them. The CDR3 spans 16 residues. In germline, CDR1 is MDHEN, CDR2 SYDVKM. CDR3 amino acids: CASSPTGTTETYEQYF. The CDR3 DNA reads TGTGCCAGCAGTCCGACCGGGACAACTGAAACCTACGAGCAGTACTTC.

This chain links TRBV5-1 with TRBJ2-7, with D perhaps matching TRBD2 (5 bases). Per the germline V gene, CDR1 is SGHRS and CDR2 is YFSETQ. This CDR3 region has 19 residues. V was cut by 0 bases and J by 0 bases, with 22 bases left in between. The CDR3 reads CASSLGRAVVYSSSYEQYF. CDR3 DNA: TGCGCCAGCAGCTTGGGGCGGGCGGTAGTATATTCTAGCTCCTACGAGCAGTACTTC.